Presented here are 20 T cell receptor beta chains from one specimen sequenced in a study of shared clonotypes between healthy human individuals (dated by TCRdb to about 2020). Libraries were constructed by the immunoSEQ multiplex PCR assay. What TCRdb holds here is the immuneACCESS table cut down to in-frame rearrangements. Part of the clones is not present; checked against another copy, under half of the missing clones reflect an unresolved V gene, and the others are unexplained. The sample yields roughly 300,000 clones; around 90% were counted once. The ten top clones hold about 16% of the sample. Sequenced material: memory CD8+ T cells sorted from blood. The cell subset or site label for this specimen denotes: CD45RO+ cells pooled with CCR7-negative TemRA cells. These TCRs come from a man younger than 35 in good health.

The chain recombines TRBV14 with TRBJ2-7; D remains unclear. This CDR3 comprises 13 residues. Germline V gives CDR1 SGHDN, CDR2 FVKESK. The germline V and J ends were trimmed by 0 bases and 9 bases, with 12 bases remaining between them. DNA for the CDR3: TGTGCCAGCAGCCAAGATTCGTTGCAATGGCAGTACTTC. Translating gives CASSQDSLQWQYF.

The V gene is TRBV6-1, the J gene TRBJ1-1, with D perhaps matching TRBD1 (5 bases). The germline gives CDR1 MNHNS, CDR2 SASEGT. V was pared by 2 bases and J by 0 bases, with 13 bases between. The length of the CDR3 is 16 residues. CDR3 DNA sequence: TGTGCCAGCAGTGAAAGGGCCAGGGCTTTGAACACTGAAGCTTTCTTT. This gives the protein CASSERARALNTEAFF.

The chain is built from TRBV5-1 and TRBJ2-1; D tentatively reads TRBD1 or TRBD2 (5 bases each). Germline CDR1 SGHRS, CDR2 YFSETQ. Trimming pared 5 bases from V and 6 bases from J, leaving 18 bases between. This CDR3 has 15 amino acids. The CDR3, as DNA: TGCGCCAGCAGAGCTGACCCGGGGCTTGGCAATGAGCAGTTCTTC. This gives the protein CASRADPGLGNEQFF.

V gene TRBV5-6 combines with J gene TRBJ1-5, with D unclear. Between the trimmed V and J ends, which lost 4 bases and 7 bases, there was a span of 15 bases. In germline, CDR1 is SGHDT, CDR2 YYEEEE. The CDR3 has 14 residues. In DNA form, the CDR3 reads TGTGCCAGCAGCGGGGAACCGGGCTGGCAGCCCCAGCATTTT. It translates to CASSGEPGWQPQHF.

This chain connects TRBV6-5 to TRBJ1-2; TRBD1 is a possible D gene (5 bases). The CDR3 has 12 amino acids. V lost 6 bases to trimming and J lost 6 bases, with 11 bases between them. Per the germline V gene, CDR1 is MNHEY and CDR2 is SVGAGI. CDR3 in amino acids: CASRDPGDGYTF. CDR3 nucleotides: TGTGCCAGCAGGGACCCGGGGGATGGCTACACCTTC.

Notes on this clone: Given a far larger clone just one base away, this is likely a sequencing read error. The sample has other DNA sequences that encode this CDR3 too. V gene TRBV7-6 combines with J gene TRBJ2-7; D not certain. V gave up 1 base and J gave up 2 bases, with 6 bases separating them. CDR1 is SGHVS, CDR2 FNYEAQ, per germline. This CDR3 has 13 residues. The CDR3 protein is CASSLDPTYEQYF. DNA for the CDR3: TGTGCCAGCAGCTTAGACCCCACCTACGAGCAGTACTTC.

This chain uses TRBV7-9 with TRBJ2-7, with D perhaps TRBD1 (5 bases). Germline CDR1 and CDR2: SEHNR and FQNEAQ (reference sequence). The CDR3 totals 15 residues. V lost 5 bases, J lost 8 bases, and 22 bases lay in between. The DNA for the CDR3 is TGTGCCAGCAGCCACCACTGGACATTGGGTCGGCAGCAGTACTTC. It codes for CASSHHWTLGRQQYF.

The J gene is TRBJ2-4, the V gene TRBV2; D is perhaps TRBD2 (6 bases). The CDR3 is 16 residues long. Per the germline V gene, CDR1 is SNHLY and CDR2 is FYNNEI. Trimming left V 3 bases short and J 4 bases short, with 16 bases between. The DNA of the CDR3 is TGTGCCAGCAGTGAGGTCAGTGCGGGGATAAAAAACATTCAGTACTTC. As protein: CASSEVSAGIKNIQYF.

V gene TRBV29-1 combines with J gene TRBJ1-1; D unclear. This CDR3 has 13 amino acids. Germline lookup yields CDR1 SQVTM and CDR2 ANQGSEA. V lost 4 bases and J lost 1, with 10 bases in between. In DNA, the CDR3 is TGCAGCGTTGTTGTCGTGGGGAACACTGAAGCTTTCTTT. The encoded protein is CSVVVVGNTEAFF.

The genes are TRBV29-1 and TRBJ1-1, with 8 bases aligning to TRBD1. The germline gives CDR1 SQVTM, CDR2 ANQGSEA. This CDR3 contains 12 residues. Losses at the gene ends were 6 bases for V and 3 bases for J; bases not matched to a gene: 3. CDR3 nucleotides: TGCAGCGTGGCGGGACAGGACACTGAAGCTTTCTTT. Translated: CSVAGQDTEAFF.

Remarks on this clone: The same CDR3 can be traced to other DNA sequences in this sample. This CDR3 reads CASSPDPTGPYEQYF. For the CDR3, the DNA is TGTGCCAGCAGCCCCGATCCGACAGGACCCTACGAGCAGTACTTC. V is TRBV28 and J is TRBJ2-7; D might be TRBD1 (6 bases). V dropped 6 bases and J dropped 2 bases, with 17 bases sitting between them. This CDR3 spans 15 amino acids. Germline CDR1 MDHEN, CDR2 SYDVKM. Based on the CDR3 plus reference TRBV28 and TRBJ2-7, the full variable domain is DVKVTQSSRYLVKRTGEKVFLECVQDMDHENMFWYRQDPGLGLRLIYFSYDVKMKEKGDIPEGYSVSREKKERFSLILESASTNQTSMYLCASSPDPTGPYEQYFGPGTRLTVT.

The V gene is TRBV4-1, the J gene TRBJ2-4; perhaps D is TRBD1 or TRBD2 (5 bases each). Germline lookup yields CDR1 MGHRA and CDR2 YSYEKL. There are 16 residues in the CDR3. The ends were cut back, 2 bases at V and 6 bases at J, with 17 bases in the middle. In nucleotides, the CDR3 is TGCGCCAGCAGCCAACAATCCTTAGGGGAGTCAAACATTCAGTACTTC. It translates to CASSQQSLGESNIQYF.

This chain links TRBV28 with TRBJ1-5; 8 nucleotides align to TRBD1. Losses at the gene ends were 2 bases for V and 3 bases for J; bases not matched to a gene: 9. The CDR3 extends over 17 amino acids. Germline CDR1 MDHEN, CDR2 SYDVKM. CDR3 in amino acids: CASSLGVGQGFNQPQHF. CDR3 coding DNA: TGTGCCAGCAGTTTAGGCGTAGGACAGGGTTTCAATCAGCCCCAGCATTTT.

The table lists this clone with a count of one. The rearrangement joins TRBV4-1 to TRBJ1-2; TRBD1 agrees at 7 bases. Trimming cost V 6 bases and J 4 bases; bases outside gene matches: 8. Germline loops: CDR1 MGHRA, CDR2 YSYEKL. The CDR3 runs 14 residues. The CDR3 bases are TGCGCCAGCAGTCCGACCGGGACAGCCTATGGCTACACCTTC. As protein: CASSPTGTAYGYTF.

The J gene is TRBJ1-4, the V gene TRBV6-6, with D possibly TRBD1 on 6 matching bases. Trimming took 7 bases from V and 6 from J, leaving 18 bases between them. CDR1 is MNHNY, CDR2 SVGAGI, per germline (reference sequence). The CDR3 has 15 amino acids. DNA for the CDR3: TGTGCCAGCACCCCATACAGGGTGGGGGATGAAAAACTGTTTTTT. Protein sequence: CASTPYRVGDEKLFF.

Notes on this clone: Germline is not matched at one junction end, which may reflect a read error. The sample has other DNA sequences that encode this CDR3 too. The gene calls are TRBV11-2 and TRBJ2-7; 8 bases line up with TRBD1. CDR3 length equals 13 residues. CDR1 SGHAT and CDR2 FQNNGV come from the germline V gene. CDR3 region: CASSLDRGYEQYF. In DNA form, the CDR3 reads TGTGCCAGCAGCCTAGACAGGGGCTACGAGCAGTACTTC.

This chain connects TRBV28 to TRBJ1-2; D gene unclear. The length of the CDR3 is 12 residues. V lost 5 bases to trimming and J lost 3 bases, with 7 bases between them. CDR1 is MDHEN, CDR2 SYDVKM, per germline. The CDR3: CASSRLDYGYTF. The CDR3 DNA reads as TGTGCCAGCAGTAGGTTGGACTATGGCTACACCTTC.

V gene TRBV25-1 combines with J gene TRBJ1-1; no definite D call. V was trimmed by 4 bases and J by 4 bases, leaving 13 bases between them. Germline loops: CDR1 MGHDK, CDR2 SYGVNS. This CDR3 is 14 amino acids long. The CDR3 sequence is CASSAPGWVTEAFF. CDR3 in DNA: TGTGCCAGCAGTGCCCCGGGGTGGGTCACTGAAGCTTTCTTT.

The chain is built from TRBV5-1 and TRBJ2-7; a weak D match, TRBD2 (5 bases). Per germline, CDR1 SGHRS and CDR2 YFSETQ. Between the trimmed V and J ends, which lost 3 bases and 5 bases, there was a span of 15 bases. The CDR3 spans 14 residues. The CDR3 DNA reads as TGCGCCAGCAGCTCCTCTAGCCCTTCAGACGAGCAGTACTTC. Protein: CASSSSSPSDEQYF.

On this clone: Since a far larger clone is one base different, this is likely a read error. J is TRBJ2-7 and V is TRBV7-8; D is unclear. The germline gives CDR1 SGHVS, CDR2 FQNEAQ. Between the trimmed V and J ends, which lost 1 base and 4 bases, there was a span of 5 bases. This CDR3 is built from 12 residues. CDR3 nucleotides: TGTGCCAGCAGCTTAGAAGTTTACGAGCAGTACTTC. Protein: CASSLEVYEQYF. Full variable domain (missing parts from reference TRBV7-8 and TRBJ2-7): GAGVSQSPRYKVAKRGQDVALRCDPISGHVSLFWYQQALGQGPEFLTYFQNEAQLDKSGLPSDRFFAERPEGSVSTLKIQRTQQEDSAVYLCASSLEVYEQYFGPGTRLTVT.